This is a list of T cell receptor beta chains from one sample in a study of control samples from healthy donors and cancer patients. Profiling relied on immunoSEQ multiplex PCR, and the TCRdb table lists in-frame clones only, not all of them. The repertoire holds approximately 100,000 clones, with roughly 78% as singletons. Sequencing was performed on blood. The receptor source for this set is a man aged 60 to 69 in good health. CDR3s include the opening cysteine and the closing phenylalanine or tryptophan. Fields, in order: V gene, D gene, J gene, clone size, CDR3 protein, CDR3 DNA. The D gene is left open where the match is weak. The size of a clone is reported for some rows only, either as once, few or many, or as a class for expanded clones.

TRBV12-3/TRBV12-4	TRBD1	TRBJ2-1	NA	CASRETGNVQFF	TGTGCCAGCAGGGAGACAGGGAATGTGCAGTTCTTC
TRBV7-9	NA	TRBJ2-7	NA	CASSLGPGEQYF	TGTGCCAGCAGCTTAGGGCCGGGCGAGCAGTACTTC
TRBV18	NA	TRBJ1-3	NA	CASSQSSGNTIYF	TGTGCCAGCTCACAGAGCTCTGGAAACACCATATATTTT
TRBV28	TRBD2	TRBJ2-1	NA	CASSASGRAYNEQFF	TGTGCCAGCAGTGCTAGCGGGAGGGCCTACAATGAGCAGTTCTTC
TRBV7-8	NA	TRBJ2-5	NA	CASSSQTWEETQYF	TGTGCCAGCAGCTCCCAGACTTGGGAGGAGACCCAGTACTTC
TRBV9	TRBD1	TRBJ1-3	NA	CASSVETGGGNTIYF	TGTGCCAGCAGCGTAGAAACAGGGGGCGGAAACACCATATATTTT
TRBV7-9	TRBD1	TRBJ1-4	NA	CASSRDRGGEKLFF	TGTGCCAGCAGTAGGGACAGGGGTGGGGAAAAACTGTTTTTT
TRBV11-3	TRBD2	TRBJ2-2	few	CASSLELAGNTGELFF	TGTGCCAGCAGCTTAGAACTAGCGGGGAACACCGGGGAGCTGTTTTTT
TRBV2	NA	TRBJ1-5	NA	CASCKDSMVNQPQHF	TGTGCCAGCTGTAAAGACAGCATGGTAAATCAGCCCCAGCATTTT
TRBV5-4	TRBD1	TRBJ1-2	NA	CASSWDRVNGYTF	TGTGCCAGCAGCTGGGACAGGGTGAATGGCTACACCTTC
TRBV28	TRBD1	TRBJ2-7	NA	CASSPPRGLAPTYYEQYF	TGTGCCAGCAGTCCCCCTAGGGGGCTAGCTCCCACCTACTACGAGCAGTACTTC
TRBV30	TRBD1	TRBJ1-5	NA	CAWSGGRGDDQPQHF	TGTGCCTGGAGTGGGGGCAGGGGGGATGATCAGCCCCAGCATTTT
TRBV19	TRBD1	TRBJ1-5	once	CASTQGGGGNQPQHF	TGTGCCTCGACACAGGGGGGGGGTGGCAATCAGCCCCAGCATTTT
TRBV6-1	TRBD1	TRBJ2-7	NA	CASSVGQGIRGSDEQYF	TGTGCCAGCAGTGTGGGACAGGGGATCCGTGGAAGCGACGAGCAGTACTTC
TRBV5-1	TRBD1	TRBJ1-3	once	CASSLTIRDRLNSGNTIYF	TGCGCCAGCAGCTTGACTATTCGGGACAGACTCAACTCTGGAAACACCATATATTTT
TRBV7-9	TRBD2	TRBJ2-2	once	CASSLGSSGLAYTGELFF	TGTGCCAGCAGCCTTGGGTCTTCAGGACTAGCGTACACCGGGGAGCTGTTTTTT
TRBV7-6	TRBD1	TRBJ1-4	once	CASSKTGLATNEKLFF	TGTGCCAGCAGCAAGACAGGGCTTGCAACTAATGAAAAACTGTTTTTT
TRBV30	NA	TRBJ2-7	NA	CAWKEGYEQYF	TGTGCCTGGAAGGAGGGGTACGAGCAGTACTTC
TRBV11-2	NA	TRBJ2-3	NA	CASSPGGTDTQYF	TGTGCCAGCAGCCCAGGGGGCACAGATACGCAGTATTTT
TRBV5-6	TRBD1	TRBJ2-1	NA	CASSSYRGHEQFF	TGTGCCAGCAGCTCCTACAGGGGACATGAGCAGTTCTTC
TRBV24-1	NA	TRBJ2-3	NA	CATSGPRAGSGDTQYF	TGTGCCACCAGTGGTCCTCGGGCGGGCTCTGGGGATACGCAGTATTTT
TRBV6-5	NA	TRBJ1-2	once	CASRGTGIYGYTF	TGTGCCAGCCGCGGAACAGGGATCTATGGCTACACCTTC
TRBV6-5	NA	TRBJ2-3	NA	CASSYDYGHNQDTQYF	TGTGCCAGCAGTTATGACTATGGCCACAACCAGGATACGCAGTATTTT
TRBV27	TRBD2	TRBJ2-3	NA	CASSLLRGRALITDTQYF	TGTGCCAGCAGTTTACTCCGCGGGAGGGCCTTGATTACAGATACGCAGTATTTT
TRBV5-4	NA	TRBJ2-2	NA	CASGRGEGELFF	TGTGCCAGCGGGCGAGGGGAGGGGGAGCTGTTTTTT
TRBV4-1	NA	TRBJ1-1	NA	CASSHSQGLQNTEAFF	TGCGCCAGCAGCCACTCGCAAGGACTCCAGAACACTGAAGCTTTCTTT
TRBV5-4	NA	TRBJ1-1	NA	CASSLFEGGTEAFF	TGTGCCAGCAGCTTGTTTGAGGGAGGCACTGAAGCTTTCTTT
TRBV28	NA	TRBJ2-5	NA	CASRSAETQYF	TGTGCCAGCCGGTCTGCGGAGACCCAGTACTTC
TRBV18	TRBD1	TRBJ1-5	NA	CASSAGQGGWQPQHF	TGTGCCAGCTCAGCAGGACAGGGAGGGTGGCAGCCCCAGCATTTT
TRBV4-1	NA	TRBJ2-7	NA	CASSQGTSSSYEQYF	TGCGCCAGCAGCCAAGGCACTAGTAGCTCCTACGAGCAGTACTTC
TRBV2	NA	TRBJ1-1	few	CASSESPGRRTEAFF	TGTGCCAGCAGTGAGAGTCCAGGGCGGAGGACTGAAGCTTTCTTT
TRBV3-1/TRBV3-2	TRBD1	TRBJ2-5	few	CASSQVGQVGMGQETQYF	TGTGCCAGCAGCCAAGTGGGACAGGTCGGGATGGGGCAAGAGACCCAGTACTTC
TRBV30	NA	TRBJ1-4	NA	CAWSSGVPEKLFF	TGTGCCTGGAGTTCTGGGGTCCCTGAAAAACTGTTTTTT
TRBV6-2/TRBV6-3	NA	TRBJ1-5	NA	CASSYTIEPQHF	TGTGCCAGCAGTTACACAATCGAGCCCCAGCATTTT
TRBV12-3/TRBV12-4	NA	TRBJ2-7	NA	CATTGSLADEQYF	TGTGCCACCACAGGGAGCTTAGCGGACGAGCAGTACTTC
TRBV18	TRBD1	TRBJ2-7	NA	CASSPTGTGAAESYEQYF	TGTGCCAGCTCTCCTACCGGGACAGGGGCGGCCGAATCCTACGAGCAGTACTTC
TRBV20-1	NA	TRBJ2-3	NA	CSAGRRDTQYF	TGCAGTGCTGGGAGGAGAGATACGCAGTATTTT
TRBV24-1	NA	TRBJ2-2	NA	CATSVISTGELFF	TGTGCCACCAGTGTGATCTCCACCGGGGAGCTGTTTTTT
TRBV3-1/TRBV3-2	NA	TRBJ2-7	NA	CASSQDGTPHSYEQYF	TGTGCCAGCAGCCAAGATGGCACCCCCCACAGCTACGAGCAGTACTTC
TRBV9	TRBD2	TRBJ2-2	NA	CASSGRPGTGELFF	TGTGCCAGTAGCGGGAGGCCGGGAACCGGGGAGCTGTTTTTT
TRBV30	TRBD1	TRBJ1-1	NA	CAWSSTGKAFF	TGTGCCTGGAGTTCGACAGGGAAAGCTTTCTTT
TRBV19	NA	TRBJ1-1	NA	CASSIDHGGRNTEAFF	TGTGCCAGTAGTATAGATCATGGGGGGCGTAACACTGAAGCTTTCTTT
TRBV4-2	NA	TRBJ2-3	NA	CASSQIPARDTDTQYF	TGTGCCAGCAGCCAAATTCCCGCGCGGGACACAGATACGCAGTATTTT
TRBV5-8	NA	TRBJ1-2	few	CASSSGLPGNGYTF	TGTGCCAGCAGCTCGGGGCTCCCAGGGAATGGCTACACCTTC
TRBV18	TRBD1	TRBJ1-3	NA	CASSPQGAKGNTIYF	TGTGCCAGCTCACCACAGGGGGCTAAAGGAAACACCATATATTTT
TRBV6-5	NA	TRBJ1-2	NA	CASLLRDKGGNGYTF	TGTGCCAGCTTACTACGCGACAAAGGAGGGAATGGCTACACCTTC
TRBV6-2/TRBV6-3	TRBD2	TRBJ2-5	NA	CASSYASGTSEGETQYF	TGTGCCAGCAGTTACGCTAGCGGGACTTCGGAAGGGGAGACCCAGTACTTC
TRBV6-5	NA	TRBJ2-1	NA	CATRVSDEQFF	TGTGCCACCAGGGTGAGCGATGAGCAGTTCTTC
TRBV6-1	TRBD2	TRBJ2-3	NA	CASSDGRGGSTDTQYF	TGTGCCAGCAGTGACGGGCGGGGGGGTAGCACAGATACGCAGTATTTT
TRBV27	TRBD1	TRBJ1-1	NA	CASSFGTGGMNTEAFF	TGTGCCAGCAGTTTTGGTACAGGGGGCATGAACACTGAAGCTTTCTTT
TRBV6-6	NA	TRBJ1-2	NA	CASSPDGYYGYTF	TGTGCCAGCAGCCCGGACGGATACTATGGCTACACCTTC
TRBV6-6	TRBD2	TRBJ2-1	NA	CASSRLTSGDNNEQFF	TGTGCCAGCAGCCGCCTTACTAGCGGGGATAACAATGAGCAGTTCTTC
TRBV30	TRBD2	TRBJ2-2	NA	CACPGGLLNTGELFF	TGTGCCTGCCCGGGGGGGCTCCTGAACACCGGGGAGCTGTTTTTT
TRBV5-1	NA	TRBJ2-1	NA	CASSELDRGEQFF	TGCGCCAGCAGCGAGCTAGACCGAGGGGAGCAGTTCTTC
TRBV3-1/TRBV3-2	NA	TRBJ1-1	few	CASSRRADTEAFF	TGTGCCAGCAGCCGCCGGGCCGACACTGAAGCTTTCTTT
TRBV5-1	NA	TRBJ1-6	NA	CASSSQPLTRSGYNSPLHF	TGCGCCAGCAGCTCCCAACCTTTGACCCGTTCGGGCTATAATTCACCCCTCCACTTT
TRBV19	NA	TRBJ2-1	NA	CASSSYDLRGHEQFF	TGTGCCAGTAGTAGCTATGACCTCCGAGGTCATGAGCAGTTCTTC